Listed here are 29 T cell receptor beta chains from one sample, sequenced in a study of blood T cell repertoires in COVID-19. Using immunoSEQ multiplex PCR, the repertoire was profiled, and TCRdb retains in-frame clones only, with some absent. The sample records approximately 270,000 clones, 80% to 90% being singletons. Sample: peripheral blood. The receptors originated from a man of 80 years or more with acute or convalescent COVID-19.

V gene TRBV13 combines with J gene TRBJ2-3, with TRBD2 matching 7 bases. Germline CDR1 reads PRHDT; CDR2 reads FYEKMQ (reference sequence). The CDR3 has 15 residues. With 4 bases clipped from V and 8 bases from J, the junction kept 12 bases outside the gene matches. The CDR3 DNA is TGTGCCAGCAGCTACCTATGGGGGAGGGAGGGTACGCAGTATTTT. As protein: CASSYLWGREGTQYF.

In the case of this clone: This sample includes further DNA sequences coding for the same CDR3. The CDR3 region has the DNA TGTGCCAGCAGTTACTCGGGGACAGGGGACACTGAAGCTTTCTTT. This gives the protein CASSYSGTGDTEAFF. This chain connects TRBV6-2 or TRBV6-3 to TRBJ1-1, with 10 positions matching TRBD1. This CDR3 contains 15 residues. V lost 0 bases, J lost 3 bases, and 1 base stayed unmatched. In germline, CDR1 is MNHEY, CDR2 SVGEGT.

The chain joins TRBV4-2 to TRBJ1-1; D is ambiguous. Germline assignment: CDR1 LGHNA and CDR2 YNFKEQ. The CDR3 runs to 15 residues. V lost 1 base and J 1 base, leaving 10 bases between the germline ends. CDR3 amino acids: CASSQGTGWNTEAFF. The CDR3 region has the DNA TGTGCCAGCAGCCAAGGAACGGGTTGGAACACTGAAGCTTTCTTT.

This clone was detected only a few times. The rearrangement joins TRBV29-1 to TRBJ1-5; no reliable D call. CDR3 size: 9 residues. The germline V gene has CDR1 SQVTM and CDR2 ANQGSEA. Trimming cost V 7 bases and J 8 bases, with 6 bases left between them. The CDR3 protein is CSAGEPQHF. The CDR3 region has the DNA TGCAGCGCCGGAGAGCCCCAGCATTTT.

The chain combines TRBV7-2 with TRBJ1-2; TRBD1 matches at 9 bases. The trim removed 5 bases at V and 2 bases at J, leaving 6 bases unmatched. Looked up from germline, CDR1 is SGHTA and CDR2 is FQGNSA. The CDR3 loop spans 15 amino acids. As DNA, the CDR3 is TGTGCCAGCAGCGTCACAGGGGGCCCGAACTATGGCTACACCTTC. Translated: CASSVTGGPNYGYTF.

The J gene is TRBJ1-6, the V gene TRBV7-9; no clear D gene. CDR1 is SEHNR and CDR2 is FQNEAQ in the germline V gene (reference sequence). CDR3 size: 14 residues. V dropped 2 bases and J dropped 10 bases, with 12 bases sitting between them. In nucleotides, the CDR3 is TGTGCCAGCAGCTTACTTGGAGGCCAGTCACCCCTCCACTTT. Translated: CASSLLGGQSPLHF.

The chain couples TRBV25-1 to TRBJ1-1; D remains unclear. Trimming left V 5 bases short and J 5 bases short, with 18 bases between. The germline CDR1 and CDR2 sequences are MGHDK and SYGVNS. The CDR3 runs to 15 residues. The CDR3 DNA follows: TGTGCCAGCAGTAAAATGAACGACGCAGGTACTGAAGCTTTCTTT. Its protein product is CASSKMNDAGTEAFF.

This chain uses TRBV27 with TRBJ2-7; 9 nucleotides agree with TRBD1. The V and J ends lost 2 bases and 7 bases, in that order; junction bases with no gene match: 9. CDR1 is MNHEY, CDR2 SMNVEV, per germline (reference sequence). The CDR3 totals 15 residues. The CDR3 sequence is CASSLAGQGSWEQYF. The CDR3 region has the DNA TGTGCCAGCAGTTTAGCGGGACAGGGATCATGGGAGCAGTACTTC.

V and J are TRBV11-3 and TRBJ2-1; D is perhaps TRBD2 (6 bases). Trimming shortened V by 4 bases and J by 0 bases, and 13 bases separated the two germline ends. Germline V lookup: CDR1 SGHNT, CDR2 YENEEA. CDR3 length: 16 amino acids. The CDR3 region has the DNA TGTGCCAGCAGCTCCCCCTCGGAGGGCTCCTACAATGAGCAGTTCTTC. This codes for CASSSPSEGSYNEQFF.

This sequence joins TRBV5-1 and TRBJ2-7; TRBD2 matches 12 bases. This CDR3 region has 14 residues. J gave up 4 bases and V 5 bases, and 4 bases lay outside the gene matches. The germline V gene encodes CDR1 SGHRS and CDR2 YFSETQ. Here the CDR3 reads CASSGLAGGYEQYF. The CDR3 DNA sequence: TGCGCCAGCAGTGGGCTAGCGGGAGGGTACGAGCAGTACTTC.

This sequence joins TRBV5-1 and TRBJ1-1, with a possible D match to TRBD1 (6 bases). V shed 2 bases and J shed 4 bases, with 9 bases lying between them. The germline CDR1 and CDR2 sequences are SGHRS and YFSETQ. This CDR3 is 13 amino acids long. CDR3 sequence: CASSFTGTTEAFF. CDR3 nucleotide sequence: TGCGCCAGCAGCTTCACAGGGACCACTGAAGCTTTCTTT.

The chain links TRBV7-2 to TRBJ2-1; D not resolved. Germline loops: CDR1 SGHTA, CDR2 FQGNSA. The V and J ends lost 0 bases and 10 bases respectively, with 10 bases between them. The CDR3 length is 13 residues. The CDR3 nucleotides read TGTGCCAGCAGCTTAGCGCCTAGGTCGGAGCAGTTCTTC. It is translated as CASSLAPRSEQFF.

The chain has TRBV19 and TRBJ1-2; the match to TRBD1 covers 12 bases. CDR1 is LNHDA and CDR2 is SQIVND in the germline V gene (reference sequence). CDR3 size: 16 residues. Trimming cost V 10 bases and J 7 bases; bases outside gene matches: 16. CDR3 sequence reads: CATVKTQGQGASGYTF. CDR3 in DNA: TGTGCCACCGTTAAGACCCAGGGACAGGGGGCTTCTGGCTACACCTTC.

This clone was counted a single time. V and J are TRBV7-6 and TRBJ2-3; 7 positions match TRBD2. This CDR3 comprises 14 residues. From germline, CDR1 is SGHVS and CDR2 FNYEAQ. V shed 5 bases and J 5 bases; nucleotides not matched to a gene: 7. DNA for the CDR3: TGTGCCAGCAGCCCTCGGGCGGGGGTAGATACGCAGTATTTT. Amino acids: CASSPRAGVDTQYF.

The chain recombines TRBV11-2 with TRBJ2-3, with TRBD2 identical over 11 bases. Germline V gene lookup returns CDR1 SGHAT and CDR2 FQNNGV. V dropped 2 bases and J dropped 2; count of bases not matched to a gene: 6. This CDR3 comprises 17 residues. Here the CDR3 DNA reads TGTGCCAGCAGCTTACGGCCTAGCGGGGGGATCACAGATACGCAGTATTTT. Its translation is CASSLRPSGGITDTQYF.

This clone was detected a few times. The chain uses TRBV5-6 and TRBJ2-2, with D uncertain. V lost 0 bases and J 7 bases, leaving 7 bases between the germline ends. The CDR3 sequence is 13 residues long. Germline V lookup: CDR1 SGHDT, CDR2 YYEEEE. The CDR3 DNA follows: TGTGCCAGCAGCTTGGTTTCCGGCGGGGAGCTGTTTTTT. This encodes CASSLVSGGELFF.

This clone was seen only a few times. The CDR3 protein is CASSQGTARRAFF. The CDR3 DNA is TGCGCCAGCAGCCAAGGGACAGCCAGGCGGGCTTTCTTT. The V call is TRBV4-1, the J call TRBJ1-1; TRBD1 is a possible D gene (6 bases). Trimming cost V 1 base and J 11 bases, with 14 bases left between them. This CDR3 spans 13 amino acids. Germline V gene data show CDR1 as MGHRA and CDR2 as YSYEKL.

This chain joins TRBV9 and TRBJ1-1, with a tentative D call TRBD1 (5 bases). V lost 0 bases to trimming and J lost 1 base, with 10 bases between them. This CDR3 has 15 amino acids. Looked up from germline, CDR1 is SGDLS and CDR2 is YYNGEE. CDR3 in amino acids: CASSVGGDPNTEAFF. CDR3 nucleotides: TGTGCCAGCAGCGTAGGGGGGGACCCGAACACTGAAGCTTTCTTT. Filled out from reference TRBV9 and TRBJ1-1, the complete variable domain reads DSGVTQTPKHLITATGQRVTLRCSPRSGDLSVYWYQQSLDQGLQFLIQYYNGEERAKGNILERFSAQQFPDLHSELNLSSLELGDSALYFCASSVGGDPNTEAFFGQGTRLTVV.

This clone showed up just a few times. The chain links TRBV19 to TRBJ1-5; possible D gene TRBD1, 5 bases. Germline CDR1 LNHDA, CDR2 SQIVND (reference sequence). V lost 6 bases and J 2 bases, leaving 14 bases between the germline ends. The CDR3 loop spans 15 amino acids. The CDR3 sequence: CASSGGDRGNQPQHF. The DNA of the CDR3 is TGTGCCAGTAGCGGGGGGGATAGGGGCAATCAGCCCCAGCATTTT.

The chain is built from TRBV6-5 and TRBJ2-5; TRBD2 matches at 7 bases. Germline V lookup: CDR1 MNHEY, CDR2 SVGAGI. The CDR3 is made up of 15 amino acids. The V gene end was trimmed by 0 bases and the J gene end by 5 bases; junction bases not matched to a gene: 6. The CDR3 bases are TGTGCCAGCAGTTACTCGAGGGCGGGGGAGGAGACCCAGTACTTC. As protein: CASSYSRAGEETQYF.

J is TRBJ1-6 and V is TRBV19, with D hard to call. The germline V gene has CDR1 LNHDA and CDR2 SQIVND (reference sequence). The CDR3 contains 15 residues. V shed 5 bases and J shed 0 bases, with 8 bases lying between them. CDR3 in DNA: TGTGCCAGTAGTGCACAGAGCTCCTATAATTCACCCCTCCACTTT. Translation gives CASSAQSSYNSPLHF.

The genes are TRBV11-2 and TRBJ2-7, with D maybe TRBD2 (6 bases). With 5 bases removed from V and 3 bases from J, the gap between germline ends came to 17 bases. CDR3 size: 15 residues. Per germline, CDR1 SGHAT and CDR2 FQNNGV. The CDR3 protein is CASSKNRDSHYEQYF. In DNA form, the CDR3 reads TGTGCCAGCAGCAAAAACCGGGACTCCCACTACGAGCAGTACTTC.

V usage is TRBV18 and J usage is TRBJ1-4; no clear D. Trimming took off 1 base at V and 0 bases at J, with 12 bases between the two ends. Germline CDR1 is KGHSH and CDR2 is LQKENI. The CDR3 loop spans 17 amino acids. The CDR3 loop reads CASSPRQAEATNEKLFF. Written as DNA, the CDR3 is TGTGCCAGCTCACCACGGCAGGCCGAAGCAACTAATGAAAAACTGTTTTTT.

This sequence joins TRBV5-1 and TRBJ1-2, with 9 nucleotides matching TRBD1. V lost 4 bases to trimming and J lost 2 bases; unmatched junction nucleotides: 6. The CDR3 has 15 residues. Germline V lookup: CDR1 SGHRS, CDR2 YFSETQ. CDR3 DNA sequence: TGCGCCAGCAGCCCCCGACAGGGGGGGAACTATGGCTACACCTTC. This encodes CASSPRQGGNYGYTF.

The rearrangement joins TRBV2 to TRBJ2-1; TRBD2 aligns across 9 bases. This CDR3 has 14 amino acids. CDR1 is SNHLY and CDR2 is FYNNEI in the germline V gene. Trimming removed 7 bases from V and 9 bases from J; junction bases left unmatched: 10. The CDR3 spells CASTPGLALFEQFF. The CDR3 DNA is TGTGCCAGCACCCCGGGACTAGCTTTATTTGAGCAGTTCTTC.

This rearrangement joins TRBV11-3 to TRBJ2-2; D possibly corresponds to TRBD2 (5 bases). The CDR3 sequence is 14 residues long. Germline values: CDR1 SGHNT, CDR2 YENEEA. V gave up 1 base and J gave up 6 bases, with 9 bases separating them. The CDR3 DNA reads TGTGCCAGCAGCTTAGTACTAGAATCCGGGGAGCTGTTTTTT. As protein: CASSLVLESGELFF.

The genes are TRBV27 and TRBJ2-5; 9 bases match TRBD2. The V gene's germline CDR1 is MNHEY and CDR2 SMNVEV (reference sequence). V was pared by 4 bases and J by 4 bases, with 13 bases of the junction left unmatched. This CDR3 has 17 amino acids. The CDR3 bases are TGTGCCAGCAGTTCAACGTCTGCGGGAGGGAGGGGAGAGACCCAGTACTTC. This encodes CASSSTSAGGRGETQYF.

V is TRBV12-5 and J is TRBJ1-3, with TRBD1 matching 9 bases. The V and J ends lost 2 bases and 6 bases, in that order; junction bases with no gene match: 5. The CDR3 has 15 residues. Per the germline V gene, CDR1 is LGHNT and CDR2 is FRNRAP. The CDR3 nucleotides read TGTGCTAGTGGTTTGCCAGGACAGGGGAAAAACACCATATATTTT. Protein sequence: CASGLPGQGKNTIYF.

On this clone itself: Other nucleotide sequences in the sample specify the same CDR3. The chain links TRBV9 to TRBJ1-4, with 9 bases that match TRBD1. This CDR3 comprises 14 residues. V gave up 2 bases and J gave up 7 bases; unmatched junction bases: 3. Germline CDR1 is SGDLS and CDR2 is YYNGEE. CDR3 sequence reads: CASSVGQGGEKLFF. The CDR3 DNA sequence: TGTGCCAGCAGCGTGGGACAGGGCGGTGAAAAACTGTTTTTT.